This T cell receptor (beta chain) was sequenced in a study of T cells in tuberculosis. Turning to the study itself: A South African cohort included IGRA-negative adolescents, latently infected IGRA-positive adolescents and adults with active tuberculosis. Findings of the study overall: Active tuberculosis TCR-alpha repertoires lay closer to GMM-specific TCRs than IGRA-negative controls, suggesting clonal expansion.

The length of the CDR3 is 14 residues. Germline CDR1 reads SGHNT; CDR2 reads YYREEE (reference sequence). With 3 bases clipped from V and 6 bases from J, the junction kept 7 bases outside the gene matches. Time point: new active TB diagnosis, blood taken before or within 7 days of starting treatment. Comment on this clone: The target antigen is unknown.

Here immunoSEQ multiplex PCR was the method, and the copy in TCRdb shows in-frame clones only, minus some. The data contain under 45,000 clones, around 93% of them seen just once; the ten biggest clones take up about 2.4%. The sample consisted of PBMCs, taken at tuberculosis diagnosis. The V and J genes are TRBV5-4 and TRBJ2-3; TRBD1 matches at 7 bases. This TCR was recovered from an adult with tuberculosis. The CDR3 DNA reads TGTGCCAGCAGCTCCTTTTCACAGGGGGATACGCAGTATTTT. Its translation: CASSSFSQGDTQYF.